These 6 T cell receptor beta chains were all obtained from the same sample, sequenced in a study of radiotherapy plus CTLA-4 blockade in lung cancer. The method was immunoSEQ multiplex PCR; TCRdb's version includes in-frame clones alone and lacks a portion of them. The data contain 43,000 or so clones, almost 65% of them singletons. Sequenced material: peripheral blood, taken from a patient treated with radiotherapy plus ipilimumab. The receptors originated from a human donor with non-small cell lung cancer who had a partial response to radiotherapy plus ipilimumab.

The chain has TRBV12-5 and TRBJ2-7; D is perhaps TRBD1 (6 bases). This CDR3 contains 17 residues. V was shortened by 2 bases and J by 0 bases, with 17 bases between the two germline ends. Germline CDR1 and CDR2: LGHNT and FRNRAP. Here the CDR3 reads CASGLRPQGPSSYEQYF. The CDR3 DNA follows: TGTGCTAGTGGTTTGCGCCCACAGGGCCCCAGCTCCTACGAGCAGTACTTC.

The rearrangement joins TRBV5-1 to TRBJ1-2; D gene ambiguous. CDR1 and CDR2 (germline): SGHRS, YFSETQ. Trimming cost V 1 base and J 2 bases, with 9 bases left between them. This CDR3 contains 14 residues. The CDR3 is CASSLSDGNYGYTF. The CDR3, as DNA: TGCGCCAGCAGCTTGTCCGACGGGAACTATGGCTACACCTTC.

The chain is built from TRBV5-1 and TRBJ2-1; 8 nucleotides line up with TRBD1. This CDR3 region has 15 residues. After removal of 1 base from V and 5 bases from J, the junction contained 5 bases not matched to a gene. CDR1 is SGHRS, CDR2 YFSETQ, per germline. The CDR3 region has the DNA TGCGCCAGCAGCTTGTATGGGACAGGAGACAATGAGCAGTTCTTC. Translated: CASSLYGTGDNEQFF.

The CDR3 here is CASSPDRAGNEQFF. CDR3 in DNA: TGTGCCAGCAGTCCCGACAGGGCAGGCAATGAGCAGTTCTTC. The V and J genes are TRBV6-4 and TRBJ2-1, with 7 bases aligning to TRBD1. Germline V lookup: CDR1 MRHNA, CDR2 SNTAGT. The J segment lost 6 bases and the V segment lost 5 bases, leaving 7 bases of the junction unmatched. CDR3 length equals 14 residues.

J is TRBJ1-5 and V is TRBV18; D is perhaps TRBD1 (6 bases). The germline CDR1 and CDR2 sequences are KGHSH and LQKENI. This CDR3 is built from 14 residues. Trimming removed 3 bases from V and 5 bases from J, with 11 bases in between. The CDR3 protein is CASSPTGNDQPQHF. The CDR3 DNA is TGTGCCAGCTCACCCACAGGGAATGATCAGCCCCAGCATTTT.

This clone was detected only a few times. The chain carries TRBV7-2 and TRBJ2-5; possibly TRBD1 for D (5 bases). Deletions cut 4 bases from V and 3 bases from J, with 9 bases between. Germline V gene lookup returns CDR1 SGHTA and CDR2 FQGNSA. The CDR3 spans 13 residues. The CDR3 sequence: CASSWGLKETQYF. CDR3 coding DNA: TGTGCCAGCAGCTGGGGCCTCAAAGAGACCCAGTACTTC.